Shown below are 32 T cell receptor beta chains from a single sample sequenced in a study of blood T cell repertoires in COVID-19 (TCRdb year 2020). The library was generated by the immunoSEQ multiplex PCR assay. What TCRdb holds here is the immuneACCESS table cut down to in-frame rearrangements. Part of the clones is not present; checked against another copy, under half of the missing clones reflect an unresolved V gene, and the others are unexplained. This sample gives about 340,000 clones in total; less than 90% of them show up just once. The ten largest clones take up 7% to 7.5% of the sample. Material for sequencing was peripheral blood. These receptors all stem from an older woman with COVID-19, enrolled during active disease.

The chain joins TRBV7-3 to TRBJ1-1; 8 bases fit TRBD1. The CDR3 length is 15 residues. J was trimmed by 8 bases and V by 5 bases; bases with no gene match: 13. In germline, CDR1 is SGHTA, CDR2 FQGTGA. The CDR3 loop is CASSPSDRDGAEAFF. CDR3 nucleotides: TGTGCCAGCAGCCCATCGGACAGGGATGGGGCAGAAGCTTTCTTT. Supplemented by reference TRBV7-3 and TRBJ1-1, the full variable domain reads GAGVSQTPSNKVTEKGKYVELRCDPISGHTALYWYRQSLGQGPEFLIYFQGTGAADDSGLPNDRFFAVRPEGSVSTLKIQRTERGDSAVYLCASSPSDRDGAEAFFGQGTRLTVV.

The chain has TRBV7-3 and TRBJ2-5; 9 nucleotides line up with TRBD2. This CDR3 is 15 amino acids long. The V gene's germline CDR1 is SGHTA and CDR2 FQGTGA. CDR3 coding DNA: TGTGCTAGCGCGGGGGGGCCAGCCAGGTTGGAGACCCAGTACTTC. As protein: CASAGGPARLETQYF.

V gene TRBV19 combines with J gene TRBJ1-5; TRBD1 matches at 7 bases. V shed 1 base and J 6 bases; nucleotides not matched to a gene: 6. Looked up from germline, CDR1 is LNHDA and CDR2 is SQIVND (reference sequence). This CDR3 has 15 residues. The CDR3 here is CASSIAQGGGQPQHF. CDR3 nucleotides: TGTGCCAGTAGTATAGCCCAGGGGGGAGGTCAGCCCCAGCATTTT.

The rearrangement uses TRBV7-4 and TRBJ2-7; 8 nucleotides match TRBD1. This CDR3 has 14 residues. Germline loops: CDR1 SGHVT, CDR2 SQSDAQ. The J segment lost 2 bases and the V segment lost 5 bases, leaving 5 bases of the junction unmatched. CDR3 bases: TGTGCCAGCAGCCCGGACAGGGAGGCCTACGAGCAGTACTTC. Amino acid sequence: CASSPDREAYEQYF.

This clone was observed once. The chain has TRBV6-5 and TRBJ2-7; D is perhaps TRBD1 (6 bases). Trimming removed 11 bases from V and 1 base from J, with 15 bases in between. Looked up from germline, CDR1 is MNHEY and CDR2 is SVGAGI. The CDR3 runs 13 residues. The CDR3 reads CAVADSPSYEQYF. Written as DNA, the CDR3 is TGTGCCGTTGCGGACAGCCCTTCCTACGAGCAGTACTTC.

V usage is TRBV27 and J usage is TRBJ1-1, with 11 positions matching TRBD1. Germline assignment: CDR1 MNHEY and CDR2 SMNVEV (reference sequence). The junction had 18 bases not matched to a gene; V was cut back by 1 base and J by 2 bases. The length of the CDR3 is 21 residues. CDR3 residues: CASSLYSYQGRTGGFNTEAFF. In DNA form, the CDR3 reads TGTGCCAGCAGTTTATACTCGTATCAAGGGCGGACAGGGGGCTTTAACACTGAAGCTTTCTTT.

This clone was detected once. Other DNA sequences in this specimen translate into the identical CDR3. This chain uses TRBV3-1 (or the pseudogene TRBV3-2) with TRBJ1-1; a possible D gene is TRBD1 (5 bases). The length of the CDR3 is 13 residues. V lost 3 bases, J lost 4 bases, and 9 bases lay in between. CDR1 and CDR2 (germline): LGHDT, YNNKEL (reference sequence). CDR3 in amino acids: CASSQGGGTEAFF. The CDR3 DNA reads TGTGCCAGCAGCCAGGGGGGGGGCACTGAAGCTTTCTTT.

Here the CDR3 DNA reads TGCGCCAGCAGCTTTCGGAGACTGAACACTGAAGCTTTCTTT. As protein: CASSFRRLNTEAFF. V is TRBV5-1 and J is TRBJ1-1, with unresolved D. The germline CDR1 and CDR2 sequences are SGHRS and YFSETQ. CDR3 length: 14 amino acids. The V gene lost 2 bases and the J gene lost 0 bases, with 8 bases spanning the gap. The full variable domain, with the rest looked up from reference TRBV5-1 and TRBJ1-1, is KAGVTQTPRYLIKTRGQQVTLSCSPISGHRSVSWYQQTPGQGLQFLFEYFSETQRNKGNFPGRFSGRQFSNSRSEMNVSTLELGDSALYLCASSFRRLNTEAFFGQGTRLTVV.

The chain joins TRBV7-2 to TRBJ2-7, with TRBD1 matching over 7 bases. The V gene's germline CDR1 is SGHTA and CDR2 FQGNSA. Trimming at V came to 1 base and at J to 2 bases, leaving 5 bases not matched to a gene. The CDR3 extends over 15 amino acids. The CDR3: CASSLGQGFAYEQYF. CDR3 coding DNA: TGTGCCAGCAGCTTAGGACAGGGATTCGCCTACGAGCAGTACTTC. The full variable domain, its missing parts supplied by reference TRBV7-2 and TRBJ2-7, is GAGVSQSPSNKVTEKGKDVELRCDPISGHTALYWYRQSLGQGLEFLIYFQGNSAPDKSGLPSDRFSAERTGGSVSTLTIQRTQQEDSAVYLCASSLGQGFAYEQYFGPGTRLTVT.

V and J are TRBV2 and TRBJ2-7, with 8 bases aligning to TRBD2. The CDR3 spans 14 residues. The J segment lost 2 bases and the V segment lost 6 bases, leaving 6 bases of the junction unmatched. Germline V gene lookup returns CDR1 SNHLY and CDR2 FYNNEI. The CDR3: CASSRAGGTYEQYF. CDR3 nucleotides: TGTGCCAGCAGCAGGGCGGGGGGCACCTACGAGCAGTACTTC.

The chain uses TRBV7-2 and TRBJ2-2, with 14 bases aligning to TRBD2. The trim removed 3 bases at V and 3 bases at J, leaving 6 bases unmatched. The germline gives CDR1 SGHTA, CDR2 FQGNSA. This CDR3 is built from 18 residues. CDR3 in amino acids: CASSLFGTSGGHTGELFF. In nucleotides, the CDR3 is TGTGCCAGCAGCTTGTTTGGGACTAGCGGGGGTCACACCGGGGAGCTGTTTTTT.

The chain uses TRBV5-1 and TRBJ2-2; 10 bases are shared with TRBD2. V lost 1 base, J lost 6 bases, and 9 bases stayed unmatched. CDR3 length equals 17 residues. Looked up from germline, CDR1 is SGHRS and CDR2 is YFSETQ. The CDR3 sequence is CASSLTSGALTAGELFF. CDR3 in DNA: TGCGCCAGCAGCTTGACTAGCGGGGCTTTGACGGCCGGGGAGCTGTTTTTT.

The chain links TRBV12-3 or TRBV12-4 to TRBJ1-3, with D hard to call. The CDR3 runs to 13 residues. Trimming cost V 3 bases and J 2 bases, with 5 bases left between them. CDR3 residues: CASSLLAGNTIYF. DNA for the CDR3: TGTGCCAGCAGTTTGTTAGCTGGAAACACCATATATTTT.

The DNA of the CDR3 is TGTGCCAGCAGCCAGGAACAGAGTTACACAGATACGCAGTATTTT. Its translation: CASSQEQSYTDTQYF. This rearrangement joins TRBV4-2 to TRBJ2-3; D ambiguous. V shed 3 bases and J shed 2 bases, with 12 bases lying between them. This CDR3 is built from 15 residues. CDR1 LGHNA and CDR2 YNFKEQ come from the germline V gene.

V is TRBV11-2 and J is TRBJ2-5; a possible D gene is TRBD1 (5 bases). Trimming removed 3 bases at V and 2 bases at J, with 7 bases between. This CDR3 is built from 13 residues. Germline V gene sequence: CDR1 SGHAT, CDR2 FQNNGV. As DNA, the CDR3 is TGTGCCAGCAGCTTGACAGTACAAGAGACCCAGTACTTC. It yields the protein CASSLTVQETQYF.

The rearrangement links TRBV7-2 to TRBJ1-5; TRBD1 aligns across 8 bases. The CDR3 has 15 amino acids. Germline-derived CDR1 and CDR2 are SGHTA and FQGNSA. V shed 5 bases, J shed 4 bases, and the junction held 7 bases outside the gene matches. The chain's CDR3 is CASSLRTGLNQPQHF. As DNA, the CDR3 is TGTGCCAGCAGCCTCCGGACAGGGCTTAATCAGCCCCAGCATTTT.

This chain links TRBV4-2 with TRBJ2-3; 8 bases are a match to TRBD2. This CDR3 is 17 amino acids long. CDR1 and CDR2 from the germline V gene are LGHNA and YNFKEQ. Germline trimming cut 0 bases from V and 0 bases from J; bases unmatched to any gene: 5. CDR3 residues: CASSQEGSGASTDTQYF. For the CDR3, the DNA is TGTGCCAGCAGCCAAGAAGGTAGCGGGGCGAGCACAGATACGCAGTATTTT.

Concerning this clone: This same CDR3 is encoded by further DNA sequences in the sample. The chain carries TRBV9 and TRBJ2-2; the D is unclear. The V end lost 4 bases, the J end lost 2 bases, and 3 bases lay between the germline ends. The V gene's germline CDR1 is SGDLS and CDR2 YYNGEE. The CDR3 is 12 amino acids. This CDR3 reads CASSTNTGELFF. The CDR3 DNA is TGTGCCAGCAGCACTAACACCGGGGAGCTGTTTTTT.

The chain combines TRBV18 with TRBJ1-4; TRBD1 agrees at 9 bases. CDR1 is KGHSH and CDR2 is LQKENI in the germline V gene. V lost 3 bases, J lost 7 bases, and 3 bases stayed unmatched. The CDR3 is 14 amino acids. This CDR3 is CASSPGTGSEKLFF. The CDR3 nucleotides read TGTGCCAGCTCACCTGGGACAGGGAGTGAAAAACTGTTTTTT.

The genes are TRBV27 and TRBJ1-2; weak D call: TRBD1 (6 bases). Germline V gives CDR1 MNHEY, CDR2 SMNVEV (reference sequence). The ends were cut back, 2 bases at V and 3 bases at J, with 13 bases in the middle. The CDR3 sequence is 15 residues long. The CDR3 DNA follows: TGTGCCAGCAGTTTAACTGAGGGGGGGGACTATGGCTACACCTTC. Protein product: CASSLTEGGDYGYTF.

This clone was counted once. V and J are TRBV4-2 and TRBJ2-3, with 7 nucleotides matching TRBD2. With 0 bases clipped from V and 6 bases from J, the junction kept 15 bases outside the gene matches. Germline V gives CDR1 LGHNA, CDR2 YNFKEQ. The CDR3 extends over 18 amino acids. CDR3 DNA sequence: TGTGCCAGCAGCCAAGATCCCGTCAGCGGGGCCCCCTACGATACGCAGTATTTT. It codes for CASSQDPVSGAPYDTQYF.

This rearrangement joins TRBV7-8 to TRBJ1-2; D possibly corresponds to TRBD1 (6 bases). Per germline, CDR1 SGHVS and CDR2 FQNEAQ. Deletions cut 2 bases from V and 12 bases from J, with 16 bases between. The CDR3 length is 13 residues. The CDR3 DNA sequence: TGTGCCAGCAGCTTACTCAGGGGACACGGGAACACCTTC. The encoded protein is CASSLLRGHGNTF. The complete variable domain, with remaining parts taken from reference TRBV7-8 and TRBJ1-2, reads GAGVSQSPRYKVAKRGQDVALRCDPISGHVSLFWYQQALGQGPEFLTYFQNEAQLDKSGLPSDRFFAERPEGSVSTLKIQRTQQEDSAVYLCASSLLRGHGNTFGSGTRLTVV.

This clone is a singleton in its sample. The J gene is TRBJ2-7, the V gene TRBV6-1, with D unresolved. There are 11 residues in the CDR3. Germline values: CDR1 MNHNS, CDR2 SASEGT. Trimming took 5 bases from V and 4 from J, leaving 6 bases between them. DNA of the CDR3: TGTGCCAGCAGTTATCAGTACGAGCAGTACTTC. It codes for CASSYQYEQYF.

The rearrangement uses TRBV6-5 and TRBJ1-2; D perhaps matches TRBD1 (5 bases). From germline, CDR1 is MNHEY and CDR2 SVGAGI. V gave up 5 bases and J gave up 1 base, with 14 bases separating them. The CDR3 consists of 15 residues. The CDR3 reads CASSSAGTLNYGYTF. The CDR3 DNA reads TGTGCCAGCAGTAGTGCTGGGACTCTTAACTATGGCTACACCTTC.

DNA for the CDR3: TGTGCCAGCAGCTTGGTGGGACAGGGCCGTTACGAGCAGTACTTC. It encodes CASSLVGQGRYEQYF. The chain joins TRBV5-6 to TRBJ2-7; 9 bases are shared with TRBD1. CDR3 length equals 15 residues. V was pared by 0 bases and J by 4 bases, with 5 bases of the junction left unmatched. CDR1 is SGHDT and CDR2 is YYEEEE in the germline V gene.

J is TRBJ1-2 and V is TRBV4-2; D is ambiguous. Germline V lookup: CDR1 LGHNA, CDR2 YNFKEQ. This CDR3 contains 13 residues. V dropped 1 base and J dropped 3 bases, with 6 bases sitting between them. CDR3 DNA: TGTGCCAGCAGCCAAGTCCCGGACTATGGCTACACCTTC. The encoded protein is CASSQVPDYGYTF.

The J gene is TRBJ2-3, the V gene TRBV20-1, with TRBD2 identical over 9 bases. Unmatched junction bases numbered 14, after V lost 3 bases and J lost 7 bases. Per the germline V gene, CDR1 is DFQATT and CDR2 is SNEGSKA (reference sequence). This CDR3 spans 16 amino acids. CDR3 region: CSASEVRGGATHTQYF. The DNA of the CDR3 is TGCAGTGCTAGTGAGGTCCGCGGGGGGGCCACCCATACGCAGTATTTT.

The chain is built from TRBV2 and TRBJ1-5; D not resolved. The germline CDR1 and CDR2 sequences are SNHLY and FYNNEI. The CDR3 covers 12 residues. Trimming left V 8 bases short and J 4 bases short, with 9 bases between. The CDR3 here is CASGRLNQPQHF. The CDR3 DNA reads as TGTGCCAGCGGGCGCCTTAATCAGCCCCAGCATTTT. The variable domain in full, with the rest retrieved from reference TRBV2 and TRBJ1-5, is EPEVTQTPSHQVTQMGQEVILRCVPISNHLYFYWYRQILGQKVEFLVSFYNNEISEKSEIFDDQFSVERPDGSNFTLKIRSTKLEDSAMYFCASGRLNQPQHFGDGTRLSIL.

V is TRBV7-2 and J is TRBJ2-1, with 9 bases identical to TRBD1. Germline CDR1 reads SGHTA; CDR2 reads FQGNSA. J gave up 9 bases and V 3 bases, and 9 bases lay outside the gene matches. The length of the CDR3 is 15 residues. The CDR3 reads CASSFTGGVDGEQFF. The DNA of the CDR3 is TGTGCCAGCAGCTTTACAGGGGGCGTTGATGGTGAGCAGTTCTTC.

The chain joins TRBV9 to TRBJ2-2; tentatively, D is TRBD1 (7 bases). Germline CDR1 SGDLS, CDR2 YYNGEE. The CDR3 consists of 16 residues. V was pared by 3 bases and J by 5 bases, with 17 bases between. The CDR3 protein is CASSEAGQGVTGELFF. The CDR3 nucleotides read TGTGCCAGCAGCGAAGCGGGCCAGGGGGTAACCGGGGAGCTGTTTTTT.

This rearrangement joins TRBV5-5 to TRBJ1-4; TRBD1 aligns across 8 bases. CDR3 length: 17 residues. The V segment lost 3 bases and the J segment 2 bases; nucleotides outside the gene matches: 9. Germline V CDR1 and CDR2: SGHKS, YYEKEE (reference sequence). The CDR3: CASSWKTGVGTNEKLFF. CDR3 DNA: TGTGCCAGCAGCTGGAAGACAGGGGTAGGCACTAATGAAAAACTGTTTTTT.

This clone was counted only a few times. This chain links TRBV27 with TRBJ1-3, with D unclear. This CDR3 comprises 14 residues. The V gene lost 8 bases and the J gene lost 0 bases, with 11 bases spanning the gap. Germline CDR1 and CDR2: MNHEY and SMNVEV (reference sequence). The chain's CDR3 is CASRPGFSGNTIYF. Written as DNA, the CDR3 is TGTGCCAGCCGACCGGGATTCTCTGGAAACACCATATATTTT.